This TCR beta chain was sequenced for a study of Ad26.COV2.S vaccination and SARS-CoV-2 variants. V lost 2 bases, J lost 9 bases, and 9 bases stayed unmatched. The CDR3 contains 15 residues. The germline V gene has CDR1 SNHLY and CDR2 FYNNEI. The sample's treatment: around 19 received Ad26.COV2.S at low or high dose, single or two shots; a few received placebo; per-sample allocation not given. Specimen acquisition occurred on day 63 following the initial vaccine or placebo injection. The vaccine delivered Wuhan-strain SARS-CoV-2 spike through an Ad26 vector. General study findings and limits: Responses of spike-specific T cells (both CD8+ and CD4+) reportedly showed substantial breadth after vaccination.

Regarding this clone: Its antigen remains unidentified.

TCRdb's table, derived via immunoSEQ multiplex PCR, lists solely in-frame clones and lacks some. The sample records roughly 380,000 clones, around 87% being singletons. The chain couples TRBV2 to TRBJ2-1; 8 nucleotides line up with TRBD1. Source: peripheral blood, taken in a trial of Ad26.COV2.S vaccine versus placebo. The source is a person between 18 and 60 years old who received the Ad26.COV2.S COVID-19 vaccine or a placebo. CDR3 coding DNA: TGTGCCAGCAGTGAATGGACAGGGTCTACCGTTGAGCAGTTCTTC. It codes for CASSEWTGSTVEQFF. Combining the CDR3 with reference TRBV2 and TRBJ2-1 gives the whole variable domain EPEVTQTPSHQVTQMGQEVILRCVPISNHLYFYWYRQILGQKVEFLVSFYNNEISEKSEIFDDQFSVERPDGSNFTLKIRSTKLEDSAMYFCASSEWTGSTVEQFFGPGTRLTVL.